The 8 T cell receptor beta chains below come from one sample, sequenced in a study of regulatory T cells in long-lasting Graves disease. Libraries of TCR beta came from iRepertoire HTBI primers plus Arm-PCR of CDR3 regions. Each CDR3 protein is one row after TCRdb ran MiXCR on the multiplex PCR reads. The table shows 400,000 to 650,000 distinct CDR3 sequences, with roughly 16% occurring only once. Time point indicated: newly diagnosed GD, antithyroid drugs for less than 3 months. Preparation of the TCR library used RNA extracted from PBMCs. The same data also went into a second study, on T cells in Graves' hyperthyroidism and ophthalmopathy.

The source was peripheral blood mononuclear cells (PBMCs), collected at new diagnosis, from a patient treated with antithyroid drugs. The receptor source for this set is a woman aged 35-60 years with Graves disease.

This clonotype was detected many times. This sequence joins TRBV20-1 and TRBJ2-1, with TRBD1 matching over 8 bases. Trimming at V came to 0 bases and at J to 8 bases, leaving 12 bases not matched to a gene. The CDR3 is 16 amino acids. Germline V gene sequence: CDR1 DFQATT, CDR2 SNEGSKA (reference sequence). The DNA for the CDR3 is TGCAGTGCTAGAGATTCGTGGGGACAGGCCGGCGATGAGCAGTTCTTC. Its protein product is CSARDSWGQAGDEQFF.

V and J are TRBV6-5 and TRBJ1-1; D unclear. V was clipped by 3 bases and J by 2 bases, with 7 bases between them. The length of the CDR3 is 13 residues. CDR1 and CDR2 from the germline V gene are MNHEY and SVGAGI. The CDR3 DNA reads as TGTGCCAGCAGTTATTTGTCTAACACTGAAGCTTTCTTT. Translating it yields CASSYLSNTEAFF.

This clonotype was counted a few times. This chain joins TRBV7-6 and TRBJ2-2; 8 bases map to TRBD1. Germline CDR1 reads SGHVS; CDR2 reads FNYEAQ. The CDR3 has 16 residues. Trimming removed 0 bases from V and 1 base from J; junction bases left unmatched: 1. The DNA for the CDR3 is TGTGCCAGCAGCTTAGCTGGGACAGGGAACACCGGGGAGCTGTTTTTT. Its protein product is CASSLAGTGNTGELFF.

This clonotype was counted at least ten times. The chain couples TRBV11-2 to TRBJ2-7; D gene unclear. The CDR3 spans 14 residues. Germline V gives CDR1 SGHAT, CDR2 FQNNGV. Trimming cost V 5 bases and J 0 bases, with 11 bases left between them. CDR3 DNA sequence: TGTGCCAGCAGCCCCCCCTCTATCTCCTACGAGCAGTACTTC. Translating it yields CASSPPSISYEQYF.

This clonotype was recorded at least ten times. The chain has TRBV12-3 or TRBV12-4 and TRBJ2-5; no clear D gene. V dropped 7 bases and J dropped 4 bases, with 13 bases sitting between them. CDR3 length equals 13 residues. CDR3 nucleotide sequence: TGTGCCAGCAACCCTCGCCTGGGAGAGACCCAGTACTTC. Its translation: CASNPRLGETQYF.

J is TRBJ2-2 and V is TRBV30; tentatively, D is TRBD1 (5 bases). Germline CDR1 reads GTSNPN; CDR2 reads SVGIG (reference sequence). This CDR3 is 15 amino acids long. Trimming pared 1 base from V and 0 bases from J, leaving 9 bases between. The CDR3 sequence is CAWSASRANTGELFF. In DNA, the CDR3 is TGTGCCTGGAGTGCCTCCAGGGCGAACACCGGGGAGCTGTTTTTT.

Concerning this clonotype itself: Since a much larger clone is just one base distant, this may be a read error. The chain carries TRBV12-5 and TRBJ2-7; 8 nucleotides agree with TRBD1. Germline V CDR1 and CDR2: LGHNT, FRNRAP. The CDR3 spans 19 residues. The CDR3 DNA is TGTGCTAGTGGTCTATCGAGGACAGGGTTCCCCGAAAAAGCCTACGAGCGGTACTTC. Translated: CASGLSRTGFPEKAYERYF.

This clonotype was counted a few times. The chain is built from TRBV20-1 and TRBJ1-5, with unresolved D. The V gene's germline CDR1 is DFQATT and CDR2 SNEGSKA (reference sequence). Deletions cut 0 bases from V and 0 bases from J, with 9 bases between. The CDR3 extends over 15 amino acids. CDR3 in amino acids: CSARESGISNQPQHF. CDR3 DNA sequence: TGCAGTGCTAGAGAGTCCGGGATTAGCAATCAGCCCCAGCATTTT.